The next 28 T cell receptor beta chains were all read from a single sample in a study of cytomegalovirus exposure and HLA in healthy donors. The table came from immunoSEQ multiplex PCR; TCRdb's copy has only in-frame clones and leaves some out. The data show about 130,000 clones, with about 91% seen just once and 0.95% to 1.3% held by the top ten. Sequencing was performed on PBMCs. The origin of the receptors is a woman between 18 and 29 years old in good health and CMV-seronegative.

J is TRBJ1-1 and V is TRBV11-2, with D possibly matching TRBD1 (6 bases). This CDR3 is built from 16 residues. Between the trimmed V and J ends, which lost 1 base and 1 base, there was a span of 13 bases. Germline CDR1 and CDR2: SGHAT and FQNNGV. CDR3 sequence (DNA): TGTGCCAGCAGCTTAGGATCGGGACAAAAGAACACTGAAGCTTTCTTT. It codes for CASSLGSGQKNTEAFF.

In this sample, this clone turned up once. The chain is built from TRBV5-1 and TRBJ2-1; 7 nucleotides align to TRBD2. The V gene's germline CDR1 is SGHRS and CDR2 YFSETQ. CDR3 length: 15 amino acids. Germline trimming cut 2 bases from V and 6 bases from J; bases unmatched to any gene: 8. The CDR3 coding sequence is TGCGCCAGCAGCTTAAATGATTGGACTAGCAATGAGCAGTTCTTC. Its protein is CASSLNDWTSNEQFF.

This chain joins TRBV6-5 and TRBJ1-3, with a tentative D call TRBD1 (5 bases). CDR1 and CDR2 from the germline V gene are MNHEY and SVGAGI. The CDR3 runs 14 residues. With 2 bases removed from V and 7 bases from J, the gap between germline ends came to 12 bases. The DNA for the CDR3 is TGTGCCAGCAGTTACGGGTTACGGGGGAACACCATATATTTT. The encoded protein is CASSYGLRGNTIYF.

The V gene is TRBV4-3, the J gene TRBJ1-1, with D possibly matching TRBD1 (6 bases). Trimming stripped 0 bases from V and 1 base from J, with 15 bases between. The CDR3 runs to 17 residues. Germline CDR1 reads LGHNA; CDR2 reads YSLEER. As DNA, the CDR3 is TGCGCCAGCAGCCAAGATTTCCAGGGGACACCGAACACTGAAGCTTTCTTT. It specifies CASSQDFQGTPNTEAFF.

This chain uses TRBV7-8 with TRBJ1-5; D perhaps matches TRBD1 (5 bases). CDR3 length equals 17 residues. Trimming took 5 bases from V and 10 from J, leaving 27 bases between them. Germline assignment: CDR1 SGHVS and CDR2 FQNEAQ. CDR3 sequence: CASSDRFRVRVPRPQHF. The CDR3 nucleotides read TGTGCCAGCAGCGACCGATTCCGCGTCAGGGTTCCGCGTCCCCAGCATTTT.

J is TRBJ2-1 and V is TRBV7-8, with 11 bases fitting TRBD2. J lost 4 bases, V lost 4 bases, and 6 bases had no gene match. CDR1 and CDR2 from the germline V gene are SGHVS and FQNEAQ. The CDR3 runs 16 residues. The CDR3 loop reads CASSSTPSGGYNEQFF. In DNA, the CDR3 is TGTGCCAGCAGCTCGACCCCTAGCGGGGGGTACAATGAGCAGTTCTTC.

The chain employs TRBV29-1 and TRBJ2-1; 12 bases align to TRBD2. Germline-derived CDR1 and CDR2 are SQVTM and ANQGSEA. The CDR3 is made up of 14 amino acids. The junction had 8 bases not matched to a gene; V was cut back by 7 bases and J by 7 bases. The CDR3 is CSARLAGDWNEQFF. The CDR3 nucleotides read TGCAGCGCCCGACTAGCGGGAGACTGGAATGAGCAGTTCTTC.

The rearrangement joins TRBV4-1 to TRBJ2-1; possible D gene TRBD2, 5 bases. The CDR3 sequence is 14 residues long. Trimming removed 4 bases from V and 7 bases from J, with 14 bases in between. Germline CDR1 and CDR2: MGHRA and YSYEKL. CDR3 loop: CASSPEPSGNEQFF. The CDR3 nucleotides read TGCGCCAGCAGCCCAGAGCCTTCGGGGAATGAGCAGTTCTTC.

The rearrangement uses TRBV27 and TRBJ2-1; 10 bases are shared with TRBD1. After removal of 3 bases from V and 7 bases from J, the junction contained 3 bases not matched to a gene. The length of the CDR3 is 14 residues. Germline V CDR1 and CDR2: MNHEY, SMNVEV (reference sequence). CDR3 residues: CASSLGQGTNEQFF. DNA of the CDR3: TGTGCCAGCAGTTTGGGACAGGGGACTAATGAGCAGTTCTTC.

A few counts support this clone. V is TRBV4-3 and J is TRBJ1-1; D is unclear. The CDR3 extends over 12 amino acids. Trimming removed 0 bases from V and 9 bases from J, with 8 bases in between. The V gene's germline CDR1 is LGHNA and CDR2 YSLEER. The CDR3 DNA reads TGCGCCAGCAGCCAAGATCGGGGAAAAGCTTTCTTT. It yields the protein CASSQDRGKAFF.

The V gene is TRBV2, the J gene TRBJ1-1; TRBD1 matches 8 bases. Germline V gene sequence: CDR1 SNHLY, CDR2 FYNNEI. This CDR3 is built from 15 residues. Unmatched junction bases numbered 12, after V lost 7 bases and J lost 5 bases. CDR3 nucleotides: TGTGCCAGCATCCCCGAGGACAGGGTAGGGACTGAAGCTTTCTTT. Amino acid sequence: CASIPEDRVGTEAFF.

This chain joins TRBV2 and TRBJ2-7, with D possibly matching TRBD1 (5 bases). Trimming removed 5 bases from V and 1 base from J, with 9 bases in between. The CDR3 is made up of 13 amino acids. The germline V gene encodes CDR1 SNHLY and CDR2 FYNNEI. The CDR3 DNA is TGTGCCAGCAGTATAAGACAGTCCTACGAGCAGTACGTC. Translating it yields CASSIRQSYEQYV.

The chain has TRBV4-3 and TRBJ2-1; 12 nucleotides agree with TRBD2. This CDR3 has 17 residues. CDR1 and CDR2 from the germline V gene are LGHNA and YSLEER. V dropped 6 bases and J dropped 0; count of bases not matched to a gene: 6. Here the CDR3 reads CASSPRTSGTSYNEQFF. The CDR3 bases are TGCGCCAGCAGTCCTAGGACTAGCGGGACCTCCTACAATGAGCAGTTCTTC.

The rearrangement uses TRBV29-1 and TRBJ2-3; TRBD1 is a possible D gene (5 bases). This CDR3 is built from 13 residues. The V end was cut by 3 bases, the J end by 3 bases, with 10 bases between. The germline gives CDR1 SQVTM, CDR2 ANQGSEA. In DNA form, the CDR3 reads TGCAGCGTTGACAGGGTAGGGACAGATACGCAGTATTTT. Translating gives CSVDRVGTDTQYF.

This clone has just a few counts. The chain has TRBV28 and TRBJ2-4, with a possible D match to TRBD1 (6 bases). Trimming took 5 bases from V and 8 from J, leaving 10 bases between them. The CDR3 is made up of 12 amino acids. Germline V gene data show CDR1 as MDHEN and CDR2 as SYDVKM. CDR3 bases: TGTGCCAGCAGTCTGGACAGATACATTCAGTACTTC. This encodes CASSLDRYIQYF.

V is TRBV30 and J is TRBJ1-2; D gene ambiguous. V lost 0 bases, J lost 4 bases, and 9 bases lay in between. Germline V gives CDR1 GTSNPN, CDR2 SVGIG (reference sequence). CDR3 length: 13 amino acids. The CDR3 region has the DNA TGTGCCTGGAGTGTACAAGGGAGCTATGGCTACACCTTC. It codes for CAWSVQGSYGYTF.

The chain joins TRBV6-5 to TRBJ1-4; D ambiguous. Germline V gene sequence: CDR1 MNHEY, CDR2 SVGAGI. Trimming pared 0 bases from V and 6 bases from J, leaving 11 bases between. This CDR3 has 15 residues. The CDR3 coding sequence is TGTGCCAGCAGTTACTCGTCCACGTCAGATGAAAAACTGTTTTTT. Residues: CASSYSSTSDEKLFF.

The rearrangement uses TRBV7-9 and TRBJ1-2, with TRBD1 as a possible D gene (5 bases). V lost 6 bases to trimming and J lost 3 bases, with 14 bases between them. Germline V gene sequence: CDR1 SEHNR, CDR2 FQNEAQ (reference sequence). The CDR3 sequence is 14 residues long. As DNA, the CDR3 is TGTGCCAGCAGGCGTGGCCAGGGCGACTATGGCTACACCTTC. This codes for CASRRGQGDYGYTF.

This clone showed up just once. V is TRBV30 and J is TRBJ2-1, with D perhaps matching TRBD2 (5 bases). The CDR3 totals 14 residues. V lost 0 bases, J lost 5 bases, and 11 bases lay in between. Germline CDR1 reads GTSNPN; CDR2 reads SVGIG (reference sequence). CDR3 protein: CAWSVRDYNNEQFF. In DNA form, the CDR3 reads TGTGCCTGGAGTGTACGAGACTATAACAATGAGCAGTTCTTC.

The chain links TRBV19 to TRBJ2-1; 7 bases match TRBD2. The CDR3 has 15 amino acids. Germline assignment: CDR1 LNHDA and CDR2 SQIVND (reference sequence). V gave up 5 bases and J gave up 6 bases; unmatched junction bases: 10. The CDR3 DNA reads as TGTGCCAGTAGTTTTCTAGCGGATGTACTCAATGAGCAGTTCTTC. Protein: CASSFLADVLNEQFF.

V usage is TRBV6-1 and J usage is TRBJ2-7; D uncertain. Germline values: CDR1 MNHNS, CDR2 SASEGT. The V and J ends lost 10 bases and 11 bases respectively, with 18 bases between them. The CDR3 loop spans 11 amino acids. CDR3 residues: CATQNEIQEYF. CDR3 nucleotide sequence: TGTGCCACCCAAAATGAGATTCAAGAGTACTTC.

This chain uses TRBV11-2 with TRBJ1-2, with 11 positions matching TRBD1. V dropped 5 bases and J dropped 3; count of bases not matched to a gene: 5. Germline CDR1 is SGHAT and CDR2 is FQNNGV. This CDR3 contains 15 residues. As DNA, the CDR3 is TGTGCCAGCAGCCCCAGGACAGGGGGCGACTATGGCTACACCTTC. Encoded protein: CASSPRTGGDYGYTF. Full variable domain (missing parts from reference TRBV11-2 and TRBJ1-2): EAGVAQSPRYKIIEKRQSVAFWCNPISGHATLYWYQQILGQGPKLLIQFQNNGVVDDSQLPKDRFSAERLKGVDSTLKIQPAKLEDSAVYLCASSPRTGGDYGYTFGSGTRLTVV.

The chain is built from TRBV6-5 and TRBJ1-4, with a possible D match to TRBD1 (6 bases). Germline V lookup: CDR1 MNHEY, CDR2 SVGAGI. V was shortened by 4 bases and J by 5 bases, with 8 bases between the two germline ends. The CDR3 is 13 residues long. The CDR3 region has the DNA TGTGCCAGCAGTTCAGGGGCGAATGAAAAACTGTTTTTT. As protein: CASSSGANEKLFF.

This clone has just one count. This chain links TRBV2 with TRBJ2-7, with D perhaps TRBD1 (6 bases). The V gene's germline CDR1 is SNHLY and CDR2 FYNNEI. V dropped 2 bases and J dropped 3 bases, with 14 bases sitting between them. The CDR3 is 15 residues long. The DNA for the CDR3 is TGTGCCAGCAGTGAAAGGCCAGGGGACCTCTACGAGCAGTACTTC. It is translated as CASSERPGDLYEQYF. Looking up the rest from reference TRBV2 and TRBJ2-7 gives the full variable domain: EPEVTQTPSHQVTQMGQEVILRCVPISNHLYFYWYRQILGQKVEFLVSFYNNEISEKSEIFDDQFSVERPDGSNFTLKIRSTKLEDSAMYFCASSERPGDLYEQYFGPGTRLTVT.

This clone was seen only once. V gene TRBV7-2 combines with J gene TRBJ1-2, with TRBD1 matching over 8 bases. Germline V lookup: CDR1 SGHTA, CDR2 FQGNSA. CDR3 length equals 13 residues. After removal of 7 bases from V and 3 bases from J, the junction contained 4 bases not matched to a gene. DNA of the CDR3: TGTGCCAGCACGCAGGGGGCGGACTATGGCTACACCTTC. Its translation: CASTQGADYGYTF.

The rearrangement joins TRBV7-9 to TRBJ2-3; D possibly corresponds to TRBD2 (6 bases). The CDR3 is 14 amino acids. Germline V gene sequence: CDR1 SEHNR, CDR2 FQNEAQ (reference sequence). With 5 bases removed from V and 0 bases from J, the gap between germline ends came to 9 bases. The CDR3 DNA follows: TGTGCCAGCAGCGGGGGGATGAGCACAGATACGCAGTATTTT. Its translation is CASSGGMSTDTQYF. The full variable domain, its missing parts supplied by reference TRBV7-9 and TRBJ2-3, is DTGVSQNPRHKITKRGQNVTFRCDPISEHNRLYWYRQTLGQGPEFLTYFQNEAQLEKSRLLSDRFSAERPKGSFSTLEIQRTEQGDSAMYLCASSGGMSTDTQYFGPGTRLTVL.

This clone was seen more than once but under ten times. V usage is TRBV2 and J usage is TRBJ2-7; possible D gene TRBD1, 6 bases. Germline V lookup: CDR1 SNHLY, CDR2 FYNNEI. With 10 bases removed from V and 0 bases from J, the gap between germline ends came to 13 bases. The CDR3 is made up of 13 amino acids. The CDR3 loop is CATQGGFSYEQYV. The CDR3 nucleotides are TGTGCCACACAAGGGGGTTTCTCCTACGAGCAGTACGTC.

V usage is TRBV9 and J usage is TRBJ2-1, with 11 bases lining up with TRBD1. Germline V gene data show CDR1 as SGDLS and CDR2 as YYNGEE. The V and J ends lost 3 bases and 5 bases, in that order; junction bases with no gene match: 10. CDR3 size: 17 residues. The CDR3 region is CASSGRLGQGVDNEQFF. CDR3 sequence (DNA): TGTGCCAGCAGCGGAAGACTGGGACAGGGGGTGGACAATGAGCAGTTCTTC.